This entry lists 31 T cell receptor beta chains sequenced from one sample in a study of blood T cells in healthy people across ages. For the second PCR, which ran for roughly 6 to 11 cycles, a sample-barcoded 5' primer and a J-beta primer mix were used. TCRdb reprocessed the 5' RACE reads with MiXCR, giving one entry per CDR3 protein. In the table there are more than 550,000 distinct CDR3 sequences, 22% of which are singletons. Sequenced: blood. The receptors shown here come from a man aged 70-80 years in good health.

Comments on this clonotype: Given a much more abundant clone one base away, this may be a read error. The rearrangement links TRBV15 to TRBJ2-4; D call uncertain. CDR3 length: 20 residues. V gave up 1 base and J gave up 0 bases, with 22 bases separating them. Germline-derived CDR1 and CDR2 are LNHNV and YYDKDF (reference sequence). This chain's CDR3 is CATSRGLTPSRTLAKNIQYF. CDR3 nucleotides: TGTGCCACCAGCAGAGGTCTGACTCCCAGTAGAACCCTAGCCAAAAACATTCAGTACTTC.

This CDR3 reads CASSGAPPSAQRGGYTF. CDR3 DNA: TGTGCCAGCAGCGGAGCCCCCCCTTCAGCCCAGAGAGGCGGCTACACCTTC. The chain couples TRBV9 to TRBJ1-2; D is unclear. This CDR3 spans 17 amino acids. Trimming took 3 bases from V and 8 from J, leaving 26 bases between them. Germline values: CDR1 SGDLS, CDR2 YYNGEE.

This clonotype has only a few counts. The chain employs TRBV11-2 and TRBJ2-4, with 7 bases identical to TRBD1. This CDR3 spans 18 amino acids. Trimming cost V 5 bases and J 1 base; bases outside gene matches: 14. Germline CDR1 SGHAT, CDR2 FQNNGV. The CDR3: CASSPLGTALGAKNIQYF. The CDR3 region has the DNA TGTGCCAGCAGCCCTCTAGGGACAGCCCTGGGGGCCAAAAACATTCAGTACTTC.

This clonotype was seen a handful of times. The CDR3 coding sequence is TGTGCCAGCAGCTCGCCAGGGGGCGCTTCCTATGGCTACACCTTC. Residues: CASSSPGGASYGYTF. This sequence joins TRBV7-2 and TRBJ1-2, with 8 positions matching TRBD1. Trimming removed 4 bases from V and 4 bases from J; junction bases left unmatched: 8. This CDR3 comprises 15 residues. Germline V CDR1 and CDR2: SGHTA, FQGNSA.

The rearrangement uses TRBV7-2 and TRBJ1-5; maybe TRBD1 (6 bases). The CDR3 contains 16 residues. Trimming cost V 5 bases and J 9 bases, with 23 bases left between them. Germline lookup yields CDR1 SGHTA and CDR2 FQGNSA. The CDR3 DNA follows: TGTGCCAGCAGCCATCTCGGGGGGGCCCGTATTACGCCCCAGCATTTT. The encoded protein is CASSHLGGARITPQHF. The full variable domain, rest sourced from reference TRBV7-2 and TRBJ1-5, is GAGVSQSPSNKVTEKGKDVELRCDPISGHTALYWYRQSLGQGLEFLIYFQGNSAPDKSGLPSDRFSAERTGGSVSTLTIQRTQQEDSAVYLCASSHLGGARITPQHFGDGTRLSIL.

The rearrangement uses TRBV18 and TRBJ2-7, with 7 bases lining up with TRBD1. CDR1 and CDR2 from the germline V gene are KGHSH and LQKENI. Trimming cost V 5 bases and J 3 bases; bases outside gene matches: 1. The CDR3 extends over 12 amino acids. In DNA form, the CDR3 reads TGTGCCAGCTCAGGGGACAGCTACGAGCAGTACGTC. It yields the protein CASSGDSYEQYV.

The gene calls are TRBV7-9 and TRBJ2-3, with 11 bases lining up with TRBD2. Germline V gene sequence: CDR1 SEHNR, CDR2 FQNEAQ (reference sequence). This CDR3 region has 17 residues. V was clipped by 4 bases and J by 1 base; unmatched bases: 7. CDR3 nucleotide sequence: TGTGCCAGCAGCTCCCGGGCGGGACTAGCGGGCACAGATACGCAGTATTTT. Translation: CASSSRAGLAGTDTQYF.

This clonotype was seen only a few times. This chain connects TRBV30 to TRBJ1-2; 11 positions agree with TRBD1. The CDR3 loop spans 14 amino acids. V lost 7 bases to trimming and J lost 8 bases; unmatched junction nucleotides: 12. Germline V gene lookup returns CDR1 GTSNPN and CDR2 SVGIG (reference sequence). The CDR3 reads CAYQEDRGRRGYTF. The CDR3 nucleotides are TGTGCCTACCAGGAGGACAGGGGGCGTCGGGGCTACACCTTC.

J is TRBJ2-5 and V is TRBV20-1, with D perhaps matching TRBD2 (5 bases). CDR1 and CDR2 (germline): DFQATT, SNEGSKA (reference sequence). V lost 1 base to trimming and J lost 1 base, with 19 bases between them. The CDR3 sequence is 17 residues long. Here the CDR3 DNA reads TGCAGTGCTAGAGCCCGGGTCGGCCCAGCGGCCCAAGAGACCCAGTACTTC. Protein sequence: CSARARVGPAAQETQYF.

With respect to this clonotype: As the CDR3 is not closed by the conserved phenylalanine or tryptophan, this likely results from a read error. The chain combines TRBV18 with TRBJ2-1; D call uncertain. V was clipped by 4 bases and J by 5 bases, with 12 bases between them. The CDR3 has 14 amino acids. Germline values: CDR1 KGHSH, CDR2 LQKENI. The CDR3 region is CASSLSDLNNEQFS. The CDR3 DNA reads as TGTGCCAGCTCACTATCAGACCTGAACAATGAGCAGTTCTCC.

This clonotype was recorded a few times. This rearrangement joins TRBV6-6 to TRBJ2-7, with 8 bases fitting TRBD2. CDR3 length: 15 residues. Germline loops: CDR1 MNHNY, CDR2 SVGAGI (reference sequence). The V and J ends lost 0 bases and 2 bases, in that order; junction bases with no gene match: 3. CDR3 protein: CASSYSSGGAYEQYF. The CDR3 DNA reads TGTGCCAGCAGTTACTCCTCCGGGGGGGCCTACGAGCAGTACTTC.

This clonotype occurred a few times. The chain links TRBV10-3 to TRBJ1-5; D not certain. Trimming took 7 bases from V and 2 from J, leaving 15 bases between them. The CDR3 is 15 amino acids. Germline CDR1 and CDR2: ENHRY and SYGVKD. The CDR3 DNA is TGTGCCATCACCTTAGCAGTGATGGGCAATCAGCCCCAGCATTTT. It encodes CAITLAVMGNQPQHF.

This clonotype was seen a handful of times. The gene calls are TRBV20-1 and TRBJ2-1; tentative D call: TRBD2 (6 bases). Near its end, the DNA agrees better with TRBJ2-7, so the J call may be wrong. The CDR3 covers 17 residues. Looked up from germline, CDR1 is DFQATT and CDR2 is SNEGSKA (reference sequence). CDR3 sequence reads: CSARDWEDPGGPYEQYF. CDR3 coding DNA: TGCAGTGCTAGAGATTGGGAGGACCCGGGCGGTCCCTACGAGCAGTACTTC.

This clonotype was seen only a few times. The V gene is TRBV6-1, the J gene TRBJ2-1, with D unclear. The CDR3 contains 14 residues. The V gene's germline CDR1 is MNHNS and CDR2 SASEGT. V lost 6 bases to trimming and J lost 0 bases, with 9 bases between them. The CDR3 reads CASSHLSSYNEQFF. The CDR3 DNA is TGTGCCAGCAGCCACTTGAGCTCCTACAATGAGCAGTTCTTC.

The chain couples TRBV18 to TRBJ2-3, with D unclear. CDR1 is KGHSH and CDR2 is LQKENI in the germline V gene. There are 14 residues in the CDR3. Trimming took off 1 base at V and 4 bases at J, with 9 bases between the two ends. DNA of the CDR3: TGTGCCAGCTCACCACGAAAAGTCCCAGATACGCAGTATTTT. Its protein product is CASSPRKVPDTQYF. Full variable domain (missing parts from reference TRBV18 and TRBJ2-3): NAGVMQNPRHLVRRRGQEARLRCSPMKGHSHVYWYRQLPEEGLKFMVYLQKENIIDESGMPKERFSAEFPKEGPSILRIQQVVRGDSAAYFCASSPRKVPDTQYFGPGTRLTVL.

The sample holds a few counts of this clonotype. This rearrangement joins TRBV18 to TRBJ2-5, with D hard to call. Per the germline V gene, CDR1 is KGHSH and CDR2 is LQKENI. This CDR3 is built from 13 residues. Trimming removed 4 bases at V and 5 bases at J, with 11 bases between. CDR3 loop: CASSLQIMETQYF. CDR3 coding DNA: TGTGCCAGCTCACTTCAGATCATGGAGACCCAGTACTTC.

This clonotype was found a few times. The chain links TRBV5-6 to TRBJ2-2, with 7 bases identical to TRBD2. In germline, CDR1 is SGHDT, CDR2 YYEEEE. This CDR3 contains 15 residues. V lost 0 bases to trimming and J lost 5 bases; unmatched junction nucleotides: 4. Here the CDR3 reads CASSLVSRETGELFF. The DNA for the CDR3 is TGTGCCAGCAGCTTGGTCTCGCGGGAGACCGGGGAGCTGTTTTTT. Full variable domain (outside the CDR3, taken from reference TRBV5-6 and TRBJ2-2): DAGVTQSPTHLIKTRGQQVTLRCSPKSGHDTVSWYQQALGQGPQFIFQYYEEEERQRGNFPDRFSGHQFPNYSSELNVNALLLGDSALYLCASSLVSRETGELFFGEGSRLTVL.

J is TRBJ1-5 and V is TRBV28; 7 nucleotides line up with TRBD1. V dropped 7 bases and J dropped 3; count of bases not matched to a gene: 18. This CDR3 contains 18 residues. Per the germline V gene, CDR1 is MDHEN and CDR2 is SYDVKM. The CDR3 DNA reads TGTGCCAGCACCACCACCCGGGACAGAGGGGAGTTCAATCAGCCCCAGCATTTT. This sequence encodes CASTTTRDRGEFNQPQHF.

This chain joins TRBV18 and TRBJ2-3; a weak D match, TRBD2 (5 bases). The CDR3 sequence is 15 residues long. In germline, CDR1 is KGHSH, CDR2 LQKENI. V lost 3 bases and J 4 bases, leaving 14 bases between the germline ends. DNA for the CDR3: TGTGCCAGCTCACCGAACGTTGGTAGCGCAGATACGCAGTATTTT. Protein: CASSPNVGSADTQYF.

This chain joins TRBV7-2 and TRBJ1-6; unclear D gene. V was cut by 5 bases and J by 12 bases, with 14 bases left in between. Per the germline V gene, CDR1 is SGHTA and CDR2 is FQGNSA. The CDR3 spans 13 residues. Here the CDR3 DNA reads TGTGCCAGCAGCGTACCACAAGGAAGACCCCTCCACTTT. Amino acid sequence: CASSVPQGRPLHF.

This chain links TRBV12-3 or TRBV12-4 with TRBJ1-2; D may be TRBD1 (5 bases). The CDR3 runs 14 residues. Trimming took 0 bases from V and 5 from J, leaving 10 bases between them. The CDR3 bases are TGTGCCAGCAGTTTAGCCGACAGAAGGTATGGCTACACCTTC. It yields the protein CASSLADRRYGYTF.

This chain connects TRBV6-5 to TRBJ1-4; weak D call: TRBD1 (5 bases). This CDR3 region has 16 residues. Trimming removed 0 bases from V and 7 bases from J, with 15 bases in between. The germline V gene has CDR1 MNHEY and CDR2 SVGAGI. The CDR3 here is CASSYSSGLRGEKLFF. The CDR3 DNA follows: TGTGCCAGCAGTTACTCCTCAGGGTTGAGAGGTGAAAAACTGTTTTTT.

This chain connects TRBV5-1 to TRBJ2-5; 7 positions match TRBD2. The DNA end is a closer match to TRBJ2-7, so the J assignment may be wrong. Germline values: CDR1 SGHRS, CDR2 YFSETQ. The CDR3 runs to 15 residues. In DNA, the CDR3 is TGCGCCTCCAAAAGTATGGCTAGCGGTACCTACGAGCAGTACTTC. Translating gives CASKSMASGTYEQYF.

This clonotype has a handful of counts. Given a much more abundant clone one base away, this may be a read error. The J gene is TRBJ2-7, the V gene TRBV7-8; TRBD2 matches at 7 bases. V gave up 5 bases and J gave up 8 bases; unmatched junction bases: 9. Germline CDR1 SGHVS, CDR2 FQNEAQ. This CDR3 spans 13 amino acids. The CDR3 sequence: CASSRTRDYQQYV. Written as DNA, the CDR3 is TGTGCCAGCAGCCGGACTAGAGATTACCAGCAGTACGTC.

The J gene is TRBJ2-5, the V gene TRBV12-3 or TRBV12-4; 8 positions agree with TRBD1. Near its end, the DNA agrees better with TRBJ2-1, so the J call may be wrong. The CDR3 contains 15 residues. As DNA, the CDR3 is TGTGCCAGCAGTTTGTCGGGACAGGTATCAGGTGAGCAGTTCTTC. Translation: CASSLSGQVSGEQFF.

This clonotype was observed a few times. V is TRBV4-3 and J is TRBJ1-2; no definite D call. The V and J ends lost 4 bases and 3 bases respectively, with 12 bases between them. Germline loops: CDR1 LGHNA, CDR2 YSLEER. This CDR3 is built from 14 residues. The CDR3 spells CASSLGSRDYGYTF. The CDR3 DNA follows: TGCGCCAGCAGCCTCGGAAGCCGGGACTATGGCTACACCTTC.

This clonotype was counted a few times. The chain links TRBV7-3 to TRBJ2-2, with D possibly being TRBD1 or TRBD2 (5 bases each). The V end lost 1 base, the J end lost 6 bases, and 9 bases lay between the germline ends. The CDR3 length is 14 residues. Looked up from germline, CDR1 is SGHTA and CDR2 is FQGTGA. CDR3: CASSLMGTAGELFF. DNA for the CDR3: TGTGCCAGCAGCTTAATGGGGACGGCCGGGGAGCTGTTTTTT. Full variable domain (rest looked up from reference TRBV7-3 and TRBJ2-2): GAGVSQTPSNKVTEKGKYVELRCDPISGHTALYWYRQSLGQGPEFLIYFQGTGAADDSGLPNDRFFAVRPEGSVSTLKIQRTERGDSAVYLCASSLMGTAGELFFGEGSRLTVL.

About this clonotype itself: A much larger clone is a single base away; this may be a read error. The chain uses TRBV28 and TRBJ1-2, with D uncertain. Trimming took 3 bases from V and 1 from J, leaving 6 bases between them. This CDR3 has 13 residues. Germline assignment: CDR1 MDHEN and CDR2 SYDVKM. The chain's CDR3 is CASSFALNYGYTF. CDR3 DNA: TGTGCCAGCAGTTTTGCCCTTAACTATGGCTACACCTTC.

The chain has TRBV7-8 and TRBJ1-6; 12 positions match TRBD1. The germline V gene has CDR1 SGHVS and CDR2 FQNEAQ. J gave up 7 bases and V 5 bases, and 6 bases lay outside the gene matches. The CDR3 covers 16 residues. CDR3 DNA sequence: TGTGCCAGCAGCACGGGACAGGGGGCGAGGAATTCACCCCTCCACTTT. This translates into CASSTGQGARNSPLHF.

In this sample, this clonotype turned up a few times. The V call is TRBV5-6, the J call TRBJ2-1; 8 bases map to TRBD2. The V gene end was trimmed by 0 bases and the J gene end by 5 bases; junction bases not matched to a gene: 4. Germline CDR1 and CDR2: SGHDT and YYEEEE. The CDR3 contains 15 residues. CDR3 in amino acids: CASSLAGGPHNEQFF. The CDR3 DNA is TGTGCCAGCAGCTTGGCGGGAGGGCCCCACAATGAGCAGTTCTTC.

The J gene is TRBJ1-2, the V gene TRBV6-2 or TRBV6-3; D remains ambiguous. Trimming left V 0 bases short and J 13 bases short, with 9 bases between. This CDR3 has 11 residues. CDR1 is MNHEY, CDR2 SVGEGT, per germline. For the CDR3, the DNA is TGTGCCAGCAGTTACTCGGCCGGCCCCACCTTC. Amino acids: CASSYSAGPTF.